Below, 31 T cell receptor beta chains from the same sample are listed, as sequenced in a study of control samples from healthy donors and cancer patients. This table comes from immunoSEQ multiplex PCR, and its TCRdb copy is limited to in-frame clones, with some not included. The table records 120,000 to 150,000 clones, 92% of them present only once. The sequenced material came from blood. The receptors derive from a man aged 25 to 40 in good health.

The rearrangement links TRBV15 to TRBJ1-1; 7 positions match TRBD1. There are 13 residues in the CDR3. Germline V lookup: CDR1 LNHNV, CDR2 YYDKDF (reference sequence). J was trimmed by 1 base and V by 9 bases; bases with no gene match: 5. DNA for the CDR3: TGTGCCACACAACAGGGGCAGAACACTGAAGCTTTCTTT. This codes for CATQQGQNTEAFF.

The rearrangement links TRBV4-1 to TRBJ2-2; 14 bases are shared with TRBD2. The CDR3 has 22 residues. Trimming at V came to 1 base and at J to 2 bases, leaving 15 bases not matched to a gene. Per germline, CDR1 MGHRA and CDR2 YSYEKL. The CDR3 DNA reads TGCGCCAGCAGCCAAGTCCCGACTAGCGGGAGGGCCAGGGGCGGTAACACCGGGGAGCTGTTTTTT. Its protein product is CASSQVPTSGRARGGNTGELFF.

CDR3 bases: TGTGCCAGCAGCTCAGCGGGAGGTGGAACCGGGGAGCTGTTTTTT. It translates to CASSSAGGGTGELFF. The chain carries TRBV7-3 and TRBJ2-2, with 9 bases identical to TRBD2. This CDR3 has 15 residues. Germline trimming cut 4 bases from V and 5 bases from J; bases unmatched to any gene: 5. CDR1 is SGHTA, CDR2 FQGTGA, per germline.

The chain employs TRBV7-2 and TRBJ2-7, with TRBD1 matching 11 bases. Per the germline V gene, CDR1 is SGHTA and CDR2 is FQGNSA. The CDR3 is 15 amino acids. The J segment lost 7 bases and the V segment lost 2 bases, leaving 7 bases of the junction unmatched. CDR3 in amino acids: CASSLLGQGVGEQYF. DNA of the CDR3: TGTGCCAGCAGCTTATTGGGACAGGGGGTAGGGGAGCAGTACTTC.

The chain joins TRBV14 to TRBJ2-5, with a possible D match to TRBD1 (6 bases). Trimming stripped 1 base from V and 5 bases from J, with 11 bases between. The CDR3 length is 14 residues. Germline V gene data show CDR1 as SGHDN and CDR2 as FVKESK. The CDR3 bases are TGTGCCAGCAGCCAAGTCAGGGGCTGGGAGACCCAGTACTTC. This encodes CASSQVRGWETQYF.

The J gene is TRBJ2-7, the V gene TRBV18; TRBD1 or TRBD2 may be the D gene (5 bases each). V was clipped by 6 bases and J by 0 bases, with 12 bases between them. The CDR3 extends over 14 amino acids. The germline gives CDR1 KGHSH, CDR2 LQKENI. The CDR3 DNA reads TGTGCCAGCTCTCCCGGGACGGTCTCCTACGAGCAGTACTTC. Translating gives CASSPGTVSYEQYF.

The chain joins TRBV15 to TRBJ2-1, with TRBD2 matching 9 bases. The germline CDR1 and CDR2 sequences are LNHNV and YYDKDF (reference sequence). V shed 8 bases, J shed 3 bases, and the junction held 8 bases outside the gene matches. CDR3 size: 15 residues. DNA for the CDR3: TGTGCCACCTCGAAGGGGACTAGCATCTACAATGAGCAGTTCTTC. Translated, it gives CATSKGTSIYNEQFF.

V and J are TRBV5-4 and TRBJ1-2, with D uncertain. This CDR3 spans 13 amino acids. With 1 base removed from V and 4 bases from J, the gap between germline ends came to 8 bases. Germline V lookup: CDR1 SGHNT, CDR2 YYREEE (reference sequence). Here the CDR3 DNA reads TGTGCCAGCAGCTTGAGGGAAGTCTATGGCTACACCTTC. Protein sequence: CASSLREVYGYTF.

The V call is TRBV6-5, the J call TRBJ2-1; D gene unclear. Germline values: CDR1 MNHEY, CDR2 SVGAGI. Trimming took 5 bases from V and 0 from J, leaving 5 bases between them. The CDR3 has 13 residues. The CDR3 sequence is CASSLSSYNEQFF. The CDR3 bases are TGTGCCAGCAGTCTAAGCTCCTACAATGAGCAGTTCTTC.

The J gene is TRBJ1-2, the V gene TRBV28, with TRBD1 matching over 7 bases. Germline V gene data show CDR1 as MDHEN and CDR2 as SYDVKM. The CDR3 consists of 14 residues. V lost 5 bases and J lost 2; bases outside the gene matches: 5. The CDR3 DNA follows: TGTGCCAGCAGTACCCAGGGACAGAACTATGGCTACACCTTC. It encodes CASSTQGQNYGYTF.

The J gene is TRBJ1-1, the V gene TRBV5-1; D not certain. The CDR3 loop spans 14 amino acids. The V gene lost 0 bases and the J gene lost 1 base, with 7 bases spanning the gap. Germline-derived CDR1 and CDR2 are SGHRS and YFSETQ. DNA for the CDR3: TGCGCCAGCAGCTTGGACAGCGCGAACACTGAAGCTTTCTTT. The encoded protein is CASSLDSANTEAFF.

V and J are TRBV28 and TRBJ1-5; TRBD1 aligns across 10 bases. The germline V gene has CDR1 MDHEN and CDR2 SYDVKM. Trimming took 6 bases from V and 1 from J; bases not matched to a gene: 6. The CDR3 spans 16 residues. The CDR3 region is CASRDRGAVSNQPQHF. The CDR3 nucleotides read TGTGCCAGCAGGGACAGGGGGGCCGTAAGCAATCAGCCCCAGCATTTT.

CDR3 sequence (DNA): TGTGCCAGCAGCCTTACAGGAACCAACGGGGAGCTGTTTTTT. This encodes CASSLTGTNGELFF. The chain uses TRBV4-2 and TRBJ2-2; maybe TRBD1 (5 bases). Germline CDR1 is LGHNA and CDR2 is YNFKEQ. The V gene lost 4 bases and the J gene lost 7 bases, with 13 bases spanning the gap. This CDR3 has 14 residues.

In this sample, this clone turned up once. This chain joins TRBV18 and TRBJ2-5; no clear D gene. The CDR3 has 13 residues. The V gene lost 0 bases and the J gene lost 1 base, with 3 bases spanning the gap. The germline V gene has CDR1 KGHSH and CDR2 LQKENI. The CDR3 DNA reads TGTGCCAGCTCACCACCTTCCCAAGAGACCCAGTACTTC. It codes for CASSPPSQETQYF. Full variable domain (outside the CDR3, taken from reference TRBV18 and TRBJ2-5): NAGVMQNPRHLVRRRGQEARLRCSPMKGHSHVYWYRQLPEEGLKFMVYLQKENIIDESGMPKERFSAEFPKEGPSILRIQQVVRGDSAAYFCASSPPSQETQYFGPGTRLLVL.

This chain uses TRBV5-1 with TRBJ2-7; D remains unclear. The CDR3 covers 14 residues. V was pared by 5 bases and J by 6 bases, with 18 bases between. The germline gives CDR1 SGHRS, CDR2 YFSETQ. DNA for the CDR3: TGCGCCAGCAGATCTACAGCGAACCCAGGCGAGCAGTACTTC. Translated, it gives CASRSTANPGEQYF.

This clone was recorded only once. The J gene is TRBJ1-2, the V gene TRBV28; possible D gene TRBD1, 5 bases. CDR1 and CDR2 (germline): MDHEN, SYDVKM. Between the trimmed V and J ends, which lost 8 bases and 4 bases, there was a span of 8 bases. The CDR3 extends over 11 amino acids. Here the CDR3 DNA reads TGTGCCAGCCTCGACAGCTATGGCTACACCTTC. Its protein is CASLDSYGYTF.

This chain joins TRBV7-2 and TRBJ2-3; TRBD2 is a possible D gene (5 bases). V lost 8 bases to trimming and J lost 0 bases, with 12 bases between them. The length of the CDR3 is 14 residues. Germline CDR1 reads SGHTA; CDR2 reads FQGNSA. The CDR3 region has the DNA TGTGCCAGCGGGGAGCTTTCTAGCACAGATACGCAGTATTTT. Translated, it gives CASGELSSTDTQYF. Drawing the rest from reference TRBV7-2 and TRBJ2-3, the complete variable domain is GAGVSQSPSNKVTEKGKDVELRCDPISGHTALYWYRQSLGQGLEFLIYFQGNSAPDKSGLPSDRFSAERTGGSVSTLTIQRTQQEDSAVYLCASGELSSTDTQYFGPGTRLTVL.

The rearrangement uses TRBV7-8 and TRBJ1-5; D remains unclear. Germline-derived CDR1 and CDR2 are SGHVS and FQNEAQ. Deletions cut 3 bases from V and 3 bases from J, with 6 bases between. This CDR3 is 13 amino acids long. The CDR3 bases are TGTGCCAGCAGCTTGGTTAACAATCAGCCCCAGCATTTT. Translation gives CASSLVNNQPQHF. The full variable domain, rest sourced from reference TRBV7-8 and TRBJ1-5, is GAGVSQSPRYKVAKRGQDVALRCDPISGHVSLFWYQQALGQGPEFLTYFQNEAQLDKSGLPSDRFFAERPEGSVSTLKIQRTQQEDSAVYLCASSLVNNQPQHFGDGTRLSIL.

The gene calls are TRBV6-5 and TRBJ2-3; TRBD1 agrees at 8 bases. Looked up from germline, CDR1 is MNHEY and CDR2 is SVGAGI. After removal of 6 bases from V and 1 base from J, the junction contained 6 bases not matched to a gene. This CDR3 spans 15 amino acids. The CDR3 nucleotides read TGTGCCAGCAGACCCCAGGGGGCCGGCACAGATACGCAGTATTTT. It yields the protein CASRPQGAGTDTQYF.

This chain uses TRBV5-4 with TRBJ2-1, with 10 positions matching TRBD1. The CDR3 is 15 amino acids. After removal of 3 bases from V and 8 bases from J, the junction contained 8 bases not matched to a gene. Germline CDR1 reads SGHNT; CDR2 reads YYREEE (reference sequence). The CDR3 region has the DNA TGTGCCAGCAGCTCCGGGACAGGGGTTACGGATGAGCAGTTCTTC. Its protein is CASSSGTGVTDEQFF. The whole variable domain, remainder taken from reference TRBV5-4 and TRBJ2-1, is ETGVTQSPTHLIKTRGQQVTLRCSSQSGHNTVSWYQQALGQGPQFIFQYYREEENGRGNFPPRFSGLQFPNYSSELNVNALELDDSALYLCASSSGTGVTDEQFFGPGTRLTVL.

The rearrangement links TRBV2 to TRBJ2-3; D not resolved. With 1 base removed from V and 9 bases from J, the gap between germline ends came to 11 bases. Germline CDR1 and CDR2: SNHLY and FYNNEI. This CDR3 contains 13 residues. CDR3 amino acids: CASSEEARLTQYF. CDR3 nucleotide sequence: TGTGCCAGCAGTGAAGAGGCTAGGTTAACGCAGTATTTT.

This chain joins TRBV5-6 and TRBJ2-2; D uncertain. Trimming cost V 0 bases and J 6 bases, with 6 bases left between them. The CDR3 consists of 13 residues. Per germline, CDR1 SGHDT and CDR2 YYEEEE. For the CDR3, the DNA is TGTGCCAGCAGCTTGGCGTCGGCCGGGGAGCTGTTTTTT. This sequence encodes CASSLASAGELFF.

The chain carries TRBV15 and TRBJ1-6; TRBD1 matches 7 bases. Germline V CDR1 and CDR2: LNHNV, YYDKDF (reference sequence). J was trimmed by 5 bases and V by 3 bases; bases with no gene match: 4. The CDR3 is 15 amino acids. The CDR3: CATSRGQSNNSPLHF. The CDR3 DNA follows: TGTGCCACCAGCAGGGGACAGTCTAATAATTCACCCCTCCACTTT.

This chain links TRBV7-2 with TRBJ1-5, with D maybe TRBD1 (6 bases). Deletions cut 0 bases from V and 7 bases from J, with 13 bases between. The CDR3 is 15 residues long. Germline CDR1 SGHTA, CDR2 FQGNSA. Written as DNA, the CDR3 is TGTGCCAGCAGCTTAGCTTTCAGGGGAGACCAGCCCCAGCATTTT. Translation: CASSLAFRGDQPQHF. The whole variable domain, filled in from reference TRBV7-2 and TRBJ1-5, reads GAGVSQSPSNKVTEKGKDVELRCDPISGHTALYWYRQSLGQGLEFLIYFQGNSAPDKSGLPSDRFSAERTGGSVSTLTIQRTQQEDSAVYLCASSLAFRGDQPQHFGDGTRLSIL.

This rearrangement joins TRBV3-1 (or the pseudogene TRBV3-2) to TRBJ2-1; D uncertain. There are 13 residues in the CDR3. With 1 base removed from V and 4 bases from J, the gap between germline ends came to 5 bases. The germline V gene has CDR1 LGHDT and CDR2 YNNKEL (reference sequence). The CDR3 DNA reads as TGTGCCAGCAGCCAAGGACTGTACAATGAGCAGTTCTTC. The encoded protein is CASSQGLYNEQFF.

This clone was recorded once. The chain has TRBV4-1 and TRBJ2-3; D not resolved. Trimming pared 4 bases from V and 2 bases from J, leaving 13 bases between. There are 15 residues in the CDR3. The V gene's germline CDR1 is MGHRA and CDR2 YSYEKL. The CDR3 protein is CASSRAYGDTDTQYF. CDR3 in DNA: TGCGCCAGCAGCCGTGCATATGGCGACACAGATACGCAGTATTTT.

The chain couples TRBV7-9 to TRBJ2-5; 13 bases fit TRBD2. The CDR3 contains 16 residues. The germline CDR1 and CDR2 sequences are SEHNR and FQNEAQ (reference sequence). V trimming: 3 bases; J trimming: 7 bases; junction bases outside the gene matches: 8. The DNA for the CDR3 is TGTGCCAGCAGCTTCCGACTAGCGGGAGGCGTCTGGACCCAGTACTTC. Its protein is CASSFRLAGGVWTQYF.

The gene calls are TRBV28 and TRBJ2-7; 9 bases agree with TRBD2. With 3 bases clipped from V and 5 bases from J, the junction kept 5 bases outside the gene matches. The CDR3 is made up of 14 amino acids. The V gene's germline CDR1 is MDHEN and CDR2 SYDVKM. CDR3 DNA sequence: TGTGCCAGCAGTTTTAGCGGGAGTAGCAACGAGCAGTACTTC. This gives the protein CASSFSGSSNEQYF.

The DNA for the CDR3 is TGTGCCAGTAGTATAGAGAGGACAGGGGCAAAGGTTGAGCAGTTCTTC. This encodes CASSIERTGAKVEQFF. The rearrangement joins TRBV19 to TRBJ2-1; 9 bases agree with TRBD1. Germline V lookup: CDR1 LNHDA, CDR2 SQIVND (reference sequence). The V segment lost 0 bases and the J segment 9 bases; nucleotides outside the gene matches: 9. The CDR3 covers 16 residues. Using reference TRBV19 and TRBJ2-1 for the parts outside the CDR3, the full variable domain is DGGITQSPKYLFRKEGQNVTLSCEQNLNHDAMYWYRQDPGQGLRLIYYSQIVNDFQKGDIAEGYSVSREKKESFPLTVTSAQKNPTAFYLCASSIERTGAKVEQFFGPGTRLTVL.

The chain carries TRBV18 and TRBJ1-2; D may be TRBD1 (5 bases). The CDR3 contains 18 residues. Germline CDR1 is KGHSH and CDR2 is LQKENI. The ends were cut back, 0 bases at V and 0 bases at J, with 17 bases in the middle. CDR3 DNA sequence: TGTGCCAGCTCACCACCCGGCAGACAGCTGCTTTCTAACTATGGCTACACCTTC. This translates into CASSPPGRQLLSNYGYTF.

The CDR3 bases are TGTGCCAGTGCTTGGTCAGGGTCGAACACCGGGGAGCTGTTTTTT. This gives the protein CASAWSGSNTGELFF. This chain links TRBV19 with TRBJ2-2; D is possibly TRBD1 (5 bases). Trimming removed 8 bases at V and 0 bases at J, with 13 bases between. Germline V CDR1 and CDR2: LNHDA, SQIVND (reference sequence). This CDR3 is built from 15 residues.